This TCR beta chain was found in a study of T cell responses to AZD1222 COVID-19 vaccine. Overall study findings and caveats: The study sampled repertoires only after the peak T cell response.

Germline lookup yields CDR1 LNHDA and CDR2 SQIVND (reference sequence). The CDR3 runs to 14 residues. Trimming removed 7 bases from V and 5 bases from J; junction bases left unmatched: 6. In regard to this clone: Its cognate antigen is unknown.

Measured with immunoSEQ multiplex PCR; TCRdb has only the in-frame clones, and not every one. The sample contains roughly 150,000 clones, roughly 92% of which appear only once. The origin of this receptor is an adult in good health. Sequenced material: peripheral blood, taken on day 0 of AZD1222 vaccination. V gene TRBV19 combines with J gene TRBJ1-5, with TRBD1 identical over 9 bases. The CDR3 region has the DNA TGTGCCAGTACACACAGGGGGCTCTATCAGCCCCAGCATTTT. Protein product: CASTHRGLYQPQHF. The whole variable domain, remainder taken from reference TRBV19 and TRBJ1-5, is DGGITQSPKYLFRKEGQNVTLSCEQNLNHDAMYWYRQDPGQGLRLIYYSQIVNDFQKGDIAEGYSVSREKKESFPLTVTSAQKNPTAFYLCASTHRGLYQPQHFGDGTRLSIL.